This note documents a single TCR beta chain sequence. No antigen is known for it. The data stem from a study of T cells in localized non-small cell lung cancer. Regarding the study as a whole: In the blood, greater T cell density corresponded to longer overall survival. Detection in adjacent lung was observed for a median around 50 of the top 100 tumor clones. Heterogeneity cannot be ruled out, as sequencing used one tumor region only. T cell clonality was highest in uninvolved adjacent lung, above tumor.

Using immunoSEQ multiplex PCR, the repertoire was profiled, and TCRdb retains in-frame clones only, with some absent. The sample has roughly 990 clones, around 20% seen once. Germline-derived CDR1 and CDR2 are MNHGY and SAAAGT. This CDR3 is 13 amino acids long. With 6 bases removed from V and 4 bases from J, the gap between germline ends came to 12 bases. The V gene is TRBV6-8, the J gene TRBJ1-1, with D possibly TRBD1 on 5 matching bases. The sequencing here drew on normal lung tissue next to the tumor, taken before any cancer treatment. This clonotype was sampled from a male donor older than 55 with stage III lung adenocarcinoma. DNA of the CDR3: TGTGCCAGCAGAACCGGAGGGACCACTGAAGCTTTCTTT. This encodes CASRTGGTTEAFF.